This TCR beta chain was found in a study of T cell repertoires in cytomegalovirus infection (dated by TCRdb to the late 2010s). For context, the study as a whole: Donor HLA type was relevant to the analysis, as public TCR beta signatures indicated carriage of CMV infection together with the matching HLA type. Overall results and qualifications from the work: In the ex vivo response, HLA-C-restricted CMV-specific TCR beta clonotypes were dominant, and in two of eight donors the single most frequent clonotype came from this HLA-C-restricted group. In both this cohort and an independent cohort of 300 to 450 donors, the cumulative frequency of public TCR beta family members distinguished carriers of CMV infection plus the relevant HLA type.

Comments on this clonotype: Its antigen remains undetermined. There are no base qualities to consult, and no much larger clone falls within one base.

Trimming leaves V shorter by 5 bases and J shorter by 7 bases, with the junction holding 12 bases beyond the gene matches. There are 17 amino acids in the CDR3, from cysteine to phenylalanine inclusive. The entry retains the CDR3 DNA only, 51 bases that are in frame from base 1. Based on the germline V gene, the CDR1 and CDR2 sequences are SGHAT and FQNNGV. TCRdb shows the sequencer as Illumina HiSeq 1500. TCRdb ran its own pipeline on the public reads, namely fastp trimming at Q25 and MiXCR clone calling, and kept in-frame beta chains. One record per CDR3 amino acid sequence lists the most common genes and DNA. The sample records 250,000 to 300,000 distinct CDR3 sequences, roughly 25% of which are singletons. The ten largest account for approximately 15% of the sample.

The sequenced sample consisted of PBMCs. This TCR came from a human donor in good health (CMV status not recorded). Some clones in this sample may be carry-over from other donors' samples. This chain is built from TRBV11-2 and TRBJ2-7, and 15 junctional nucleotides match TRBD2. The CDR3 reads as follows: CASSRTSGRGALWEQYF. The DNA reads TGTGCCAGCAGCCGGACTAGCGGGAGGGGCGCTTTATGGGAGCAGTACTTC.